The 20 T cell receptor beta chains below all came from one sample that was sequenced in a study of long-term antiretroviral therapy in people with HIV. Survey level was the resolution at which the v3.0 immunoSEQ assay ran. Repertoires were generated with immunoSEQ multiplex PCR, while TCRdb's copy carries only in-frame clones and drops some. The sample has 38,000 or so clones; roughly 93% are singletons. Source: unsorted PBMCs, taken 9.2 years after starting antiretroviral therapy. The source of these receptors is a man aged 30-40 years with HIV.

The V call is TRBV29-1, the J call TRBJ2-7; D is possibly TRBD1 (5 bases). Per the germline V gene, CDR1 is SQVTM and CDR2 is ANQGSEA. CDR3 length equals 12 residues. V dropped 2 bases and J dropped 4 bases, with 9 bases sitting between them. The CDR3 protein is CSVEIRDYEQYF. Written as DNA, the CDR3 is TGCAGCGTTGAAATCAGGGATTACGAGCAGTACTTC.

In its sample, this clone was seen once. J is TRBJ1-1 and V is TRBV7-9, with 7 bases aligning to TRBD1. Germline V lookup: CDR1 SEHNR, CDR2 FQNEAQ (reference sequence). Germline trimming cut 5 bases from V and 1 base from J; bases unmatched to any gene: 7. The CDR3 has 15 residues. The CDR3 loop reads CASSLRRQGNTEAFF. The CDR3, as DNA: TGTGCCAGCAGCCTCCGTCGACAGGGGAACACTGAAGCTTTCTTT.

V gene TRBV11-3 combines with J gene TRBJ2-5, with D maybe TRBD1 (5 bases). CDR1 SGHNT and CDR2 YENEEA come from the germline V gene. The CDR3 is made up of 13 amino acids. Deletions cut 3 bases from V and 1 base from J, with 6 bases between. CDR3 DNA: TGTGCCAGCAGCTTGGGGCCCCAAGAGACCCAGTACTTC. Protein: CASSLGPQETQYF.

V gene TRBV2 combines with J gene TRBJ1-1, with 11 bases lining up with TRBD1. From germline, CDR1 is SNHLY and CDR2 FYNNEI. With V trimmed by 8 bases and J by 5 bases, 1 base remained unmatched. The length of the CDR3 is 12 residues. The CDR3, as DNA: TGTGCCAGCCGGGACAGGGGGACTGAAGCTTTCTTT. Protein sequence: CASRDRGTEAFF.

This rearrangement joins TRBV27 to TRBJ2-1, with 7 bases matching TRBD1. The V gene's germline CDR1 is MNHEY and CDR2 SMNVEV (reference sequence). The CDR3 runs 11 residues. The junction had 0 bases not matched to a gene; V was cut back by 6 bases and J by 7 bases. Here the CDR3 DNA reads TGTGCCAGCAGCAGGGGGAATGAGCAGTTCTTC. It translates to CASSRGNEQFF.

The genes are TRBV19 and TRBJ1-3; 9 bases map to TRBD1. Germline CDR1 LNHDA, CDR2 SQIVND (reference sequence). Trimming took 8 bases from V and 3 from J; bases not matched to a gene: 5. This CDR3 spans 14 amino acids. This CDR3 is CASGDREYGNTIYF. For the CDR3, the DNA is TGTGCCAGTGGGGACAGGGAGTATGGAAACACCATATATTTT.

The gene calls are TRBV6-5 and TRBJ1-2; TRBD1 might be the D (6 bases). Germline V gene lookup returns CDR1 MNHEY and CDR2 SVGAGI. The CDR3 consists of 14 residues. Trimming removed 6 bases at V and 5 bases at J, with 16 bases between. The CDR3 loop reads CASRPGDELYGYTF. The CDR3 DNA is TGTGCCAGCAGGCCAGGGGATGAATTATATGGCTACACCTTC.

The V call is TRBV5-1, the J call TRBJ1-3, with a tentative D call TRBD1 (5 bases). V gave up 4 bases and J gave up 4 bases, with 18 bases separating them. Germline values: CDR1 SGHRS, CDR2 YFSETQ. The CDR3 sequence is 16 residues long. CDR3 nucleotide sequence: TGCGCCAGCAGCCCAGGGAGCGATTGGGCAGGAAACACCATATATTTT. Residues: CASSPGSDWAGNTIYF.

V and J are TRBV7-2 and TRBJ2-2; tentative D call: TRBD1 (6 bases). Germline CDR1 SGHTA, CDR2 FQGNSA. The V end lost 1 base, the J end lost 0 bases, and 12 bases lay between the germline ends. The CDR3 consists of 17 residues. In nucleotides, the CDR3 is TGTGCCAGCAGCTTAGGATCCGGGACAACGAACACCGGGGAGCTGTTTTTT. Its translation is CASSLGSGTTNTGELFF.

The chain combines TRBV15 with TRBJ2-3; TRBD1 agrees at 8 bases. V was clipped by 1 base and J by 5 bases; unmatched bases: 8. Germline values: CDR1 LNHNV, CDR2 YYDKDF (reference sequence). The CDR3 totals 16 residues. The chain's CDR3 is CATSRVPQGAVDTQYF. The CDR3 DNA reads TGTGCCACCAGCAGAGTACCCCAGGGGGCGGTAGATACGCAGTATTTT.

V usage is TRBV2 and J usage is TRBJ1-4; D gene unclear. The CDR3 is made up of 14 amino acids. CDR1 SNHLY and CDR2 FYNNEI come from the germline V gene. Trimming took off 3 bases at V and 8 bases at J, with 13 bases between the two ends. The CDR3 sequence is CASSELPGGEKLFF. CDR3 nucleotide sequence: TGTGCCAGCAGTGAGCTCCCTGGAGGCGAAAAACTGTTTTTT.

A note on this clone: The same CDR3 also results from other DNA sequences found in this sample. The chain's CDR3 is CASSLGVYEQYF. The CDR3 nucleotides read TGTGCCAGCAGCTTAGGCGTCTACGAGCAGTACTTC. The chain has TRBV7-9 and TRBJ2-7; D unclear. The CDR3 length is 12 residues. The V gene's germline CDR1 is SEHNR and CDR2 FQNEAQ (reference sequence). The ends were cut back, 1 base at V and 3 bases at J, with 4 bases in the middle.

V usage is TRBV28 and J usage is TRBJ2-2, with D possibly TRBD1 on 5 matching bases. Germline V lookup: CDR1 MDHEN, CDR2 SYDVKM. The CDR3 has 15 residues. V lost 5 bases and J 0 bases, leaving 10 bases between the germline ends. CDR3 DNA sequence: TGTGCCAGCAGTGAAGCAGGGACGAACACCGGGGAGCTGTTTTTT. Protein sequence: CASSEAGTNTGELFF.

To note about this clone: The junction departs from germline at one end; a sequencing error may be responsible. The V call is TRBV7-7, the J call TRBJ2-3; D gene unclear. CDR1 and CDR2 from the germline V gene are SSHAT and FNYEAQ (reference sequence). The CDR3 has 16 residues. CDR3 in amino acids: CASSTGPPHGTDTQYF. The CDR3, as DNA: TGTGCTAGCAGCACCGGGCCCCCTCATGGCACAGATACGCAGTATTTT.

The V call is TRBV5-6, the J call TRBJ1-2, with TRBD1 matching 7 bases. Per the germline V gene, CDR1 is SGHDT and CDR2 is YYEEEE. V lost 3 bases to trimming and J lost 0 bases; unmatched junction nucleotides: 17. The CDR3 runs 19 residues. The CDR3 DNA follows: TGTGCCAGCAGCTCGCCAGGGGGAGGTAGACAGGGCCCTAACTATGGCTACACCTTC. Protein sequence: CASSSPGGGRQGPNYGYTF.

The rearrangement links TRBV6-1 to TRBJ2-2; TRBD1 matches at 9 bases. This CDR3 is 16 amino acids long. The J segment lost 8 bases and the V segment lost 3 bases, leaving 10 bases of the junction unmatched. The germline V gene has CDR1 MNHNS and CDR2 SASEGT. CDR3: CASSEGTGLATGELFF. The CDR3 DNA is TGTGCCAGCAGTGAGGGGACAGGGCTGGCTACGGGGGAGCTGTTTTTT.

The chain recombines TRBV5-1 with TRBJ2-2; no reliable D call. Trimming took 3 bases from V and 2 from J, leaving 11 bases between them. CDR1 SGHRS and CDR2 YFSETQ come from the germline V gene. The CDR3 extends over 15 amino acids. This CDR3 is CASSWAEINTGELFF. The CDR3 bases are TGCGCCAGCAGCTGGGCCGAAATAAACACCGGGGAGCTGTTTTTT.

The chain couples TRBV6-1 to TRBJ2-2; D could derive from TRBD1 or TRBD2 (5 bases each). Germline V gene data show CDR1 as MNHNS and CDR2 as SASEGT. The CDR3 is 15 residues long. Trimming cost V 8 bases and J 0 bases, with 13 bases left between them. The CDR3 coding sequence is TGTGCCAGCCGACTCGGGACCTCGAACACCGGGGAGCTGTTTTTT. Its protein is CASRLGTSNTGELFF.

This chain joins TRBV2 and TRBJ1-5; 7 bases are shared with TRBD1. Germline V CDR1 and CDR2: SNHLY, FYNNEI. V was clipped by 1 base and J by 2 bases; unmatched bases: 8. The CDR3 length is 17 residues. CDR3 residues: CASSEEQGIVGNQPQHF. The DNA of the CDR3 is TGTGCCAGCAGTGAAGAACAGGGGATTGTGGGCAATCAGCCCCAGCATTTT. Full variable domain (rest looked up from reference TRBV2 and TRBJ1-5): EPEVTQTPSHQVTQMGQEVILRCVPISNHLYFYWYRQILGQKVEFLVSFYNNEISEKSEIFDDQFSVERPDGSNFTLKIRSTKLEDSAMYFCASSEEQGIVGNQPQHFGDGTRLSIL.

The rearrangement uses TRBV9 and TRBJ2-1, with 7 nucleotides matching TRBD1. V was clipped by 4 bases and J by 7 bases; unmatched bases: 2. From germline, CDR1 is SGDLS and CDR2 YYNGEE. The CDR3 extends over 12 amino acids. The chain's CDR3 is CASSKQGNEQFF. CDR3 nucleotides: TGTGCCAGCAGCAAACAGGGGAATGAGCAGTTCTTC.